These 19 T cell receptor beta chains share one sample of origin, sequenced in a study of T cell repertoires in cytomegalovirus infection. No antigen is known for these receptors. MiXCR, run by TCRdb on the reads, gives a single entry per CDR3 protein. The table lists about 920,000 distinct CDR3 sequences, approximately 31% of them singletons. The specimen was cultured CD8+ T cells from PBMCs, collected from culture after CMV antigen stimulation. The source of these receptors is a human donor in good health (CMV status not recorded). Some clones in this sample may be carry-over from other donors' samples.

This clonotype was seen a few times. The chain couples TRBV2 to TRBJ2-5, with 15 bases fitting TRBD2. The CDR3 loop spans 17 amino acids. Germline V gene lookup returns CDR1 SNHLY and CDR2 FYNNEI. The junction had 8 bases not matched to a gene; V was cut back by 8 bases and J by 1 base. CDR3 in amino acids: CASATGTSGGPQETQYF. CDR3 in DNA: TGTGCCAGCGCCACCGGGACTAGCGGGGGGCCCCAAGAGACCCAGTACTTC.

CDR3 bases: TGTGCCAGCAGCTTGGGACACCCCATCCCGAACGAGCAGTACTTC. Its translation is CASSLGHPIPNEQYF. The chain carries TRBV7-9 and TRBJ2-7; a possible D gene is TRBD1 (6 bases). Germline V gene sequence: CDR1 SEHNR, CDR2 FQNEAQ (reference sequence). This CDR3 contains 15 residues. Between the trimmed V and J ends, which lost 3 bases and 5 bases, there was a span of 17 bases.

CDR3 region: CASSLAQPLPNYGYTF. Written as DNA, the CDR3 is TGTGCCAGCAGCTTGGCCCAACCGCTCCCTAACTATGGCTACACCTTC. V usage is TRBV5-4 and J usage is TRBJ1-2; the D is unclear. The CDR3 runs 16 residues. Germline assignment: CDR1 SGHNT and CDR2 YYREEE (reference sequence). Trimming pared 0 bases from V and 0 bases from J, leaving 12 bases between.

On this clonotype itself: Just one base apart from a much larger clone, this may be a read error. This CDR3 is missing its conserved last phenylalanine or tryptophan, likely due to a read error. The CDR3: CASSQGTSLFTDTQYL. For the CDR3, the DNA is TGTGCCAGCAGCCAAGGGACTAGCCTTTTCACAGATACGCAGTATCTT. The V call is TRBV7-4, the J call TRBJ2-3; 9 bases align to TRBD2. The V and J ends lost 5 bases and 2 bases, in that order; junction bases with no gene match: 8. CDR1 SGHVT and CDR2 SQSDAQ come from the germline V gene. The CDR3 is 16 residues long.

This sequence joins TRBV4-1 and TRBJ2-1; no firm D call. Germline values: CDR1 MGHRA, CDR2 YSYEKL. Trimming removed 0 bases at V and 5 bases at J, with 11 bases between. The CDR3 extends over 15 amino acids. In nucleotides, the CDR3 is TGCGCCAGCAGCCAAGAACAGCAATCTAACAATGAGCAGTTCTTC. This codes for CASSQEQQSNNEQFF.

The rearrangement uses TRBV10-3 and TRBJ1-2; a weak D match, TRBD1 (5 bases). CDR3 length: 14 residues. V lost 3 bases and J lost 8, with 16 bases in between. Per the germline V gene, CDR1 is ENHRY and CDR2 is SYGVKD. For the CDR3, the DNA is TGTGCCATCAGTGAACCAGGGAGGGGTGACGGCTACACCTTC. Amino acids: CAISEPGRGDGYTF.

This clonotype has only a few counts. The gene calls are TRBV11-2 and TRBJ1-1; 8 nucleotides match TRBD1. This CDR3 has 17 amino acids. Per germline, CDR1 SGHAT and CDR2 FQNNGV. Trimming removed 2 bases from V and 0 bases from J; junction bases left unmatched: 8. The DNA of the CDR3 is TGTGCCAGCAGCTTATGGGTGACAGGGGATTTGAACACTGAAGCTTTCTTT. It codes for CASSLWVTGDLNTEAFF.

This clonotype has more than one count but fewer than ten. This rearrangement joins TRBV19 to TRBJ1-1, with D perhaps TRBD1 (6 bases). This CDR3 is built from 12 residues. V was trimmed by 8 bases and J by 3 bases, leaving 10 bases between them. Germline V CDR1 and CDR2: LNHDA, SQIVND (reference sequence). DNA of the CDR3: TGTGCCAGTCAAGGGGGAGACACTGAAGCTTTCTTT. It encodes CASQGGDTEAFF.

This clonotype was counted a few times. The chain is built from TRBV19 and TRBJ1-5; possibly TRBD1 for D (6 bases). The CDR3 is 13 amino acids. Germline V gives CDR1 LNHDA, CDR2 SQIVND (reference sequence). V lost 6 bases, J lost 9 bases, and 15 bases lay in between. DNA for the CDR3: TGTGCCAGTAGATACAGGGCCCGTGGGCCCCAGCATTTT. This encodes CASRYRARGPQHF.

The V and J genes are TRBV20-1 and TRBJ2-3; 9 positions match TRBD1. The trim removed 1 base at V and 2 bases at J, leaving 13 bases unmatched. Germline CDR1 is DFQATT and CDR2 is SNEGSKA (reference sequence). The CDR3 contains 18 residues. The CDR3, as DNA: TGCAGTGCTAGAGCGGCGGTCCCGGACAGGGGTCACACAGATACGCAGTATTTT. It codes for CSARAAVPDRGHTDTQYF.

This clonotype was counted only a few times. The J gene is TRBJ2-3, the V gene TRBV7-6; D gene uncertain. This CDR3 spans 16 amino acids. Germline V CDR1 and CDR2: SGHVS, FNYEAQ. V lost 1 base and J lost 2, with 13 bases in between. CDR3 sequence reads: CASSLGLLENTDTQYF. Here the CDR3 DNA reads TGTGCCAGCAGCTTAGGTTTATTAGAAAACACAGATACGCAGTATTTT.

This chain links TRBV20-1 with TRBJ2-7; D assignment may be TRBD1 or TRBD2 (6 bases each). The CDR3 is made up of 16 amino acids. Trimming took 4 bases from V and 3 from J, leaving 22 bases between them. CDR1 is DFQATT and CDR2 is SNEGSKA in the germline V gene (reference sequence). CDR3 protein: CSATTSPRGGLYEQYF. In DNA, the CDR3 is TGCAGTGCTACTACCTCCCCTCGAGGGGGGCTCTACGAGCAGTACTTC.

The chain combines TRBV19 with TRBJ2-3; 7 bases fit TRBD2. The CDR3 loop spans 16 amino acids. Germline CDR1 LNHDA, CDR2 SQIVND (reference sequence). V dropped 5 bases and J dropped 2; count of bases not matched to a gene: 10. CDR3 protein: CASSSHLRGNTDTQYF. The CDR3 region has the DNA TGTGCCAGTAGTTCCCACTTGCGGGGGAACACAGATACGCAGTATTTT.

The J gene is TRBJ1-3, the V gene TRBV19, with 8 bases identical to TRBD1. Unmatched junction bases numbered 17, after V lost 6 bases and J lost 1 base. Germline loops: CDR1 LNHDA, CDR2 SQIVND (reference sequence). The CDR3 spans 19 residues. The CDR3 sequence: CASREVPGQDPESGNTIYF. CDR3 DNA sequence: TGTGCCAGTAGGGAAGTCCCGGGACAGGATCCGGAGTCTGGAAACACCATATATTTT.

This clonotype was counted only a few times. This chain links TRBV7-6 with TRBJ2-5; 12 bases match TRBD2. Trimming took 5 bases from V and 9 from J; bases not matched to a gene: 13. Germline V gene data show CDR1 as SGHVS and CDR2 as FNYEAQ. The CDR3 is 16 amino acids. Written as DNA, the CDR3 is TGTGCCAGCAGCACCCCCCTAGCGGGGGGGCTTGGGGCCCAGTACTTC. Translation: CASSTPLAGGLGAQYF.

The chain employs TRBV7-6 and TRBJ2-7, with D possibly TRBD2 on 6 matching bases. The CDR3 is made up of 14 amino acids. V lost 0 bases and J lost 6, with 12 bases in between. The V gene's germline CDR1 is SGHVS and CDR2 FNYEAQ. The CDR3: CASSLAGGSGEQYF. The CDR3 DNA follows: TGTGCCAGCAGCTTAGCCGGGGGTTCGGGCGAGCAGTACTTC.

The chain links TRBV7-6 to TRBJ2-5, with 12 bases that match TRBD2. V dropped 4 bases and J dropped 5; count of bases not matched to a gene: 11. Germline lookup yields CDR1 SGHVS and CDR2 FNYEAQ. This CDR3 region has 17 residues. The CDR3 is CASSYTSGGPYAETQYF. The CDR3 nucleotides read TGTGCCAGCAGCTACACTAGCGGGGGGCCCTACGCGGAGACCCAGTACTTC.

The genes are TRBV6-6 and TRBJ2-1; 9 bases map to TRBD1. V was pared by 0 bases and J by 9 bases, with 9 bases of the junction left unmatched. Germline-derived CDR1 and CDR2 are MNHNY and SVGAGI (reference sequence). This CDR3 is built from 16 residues. Here the CDR3 DNA reads TGTGCCAGCAGTTACTCCGACAGGGGGAATGTAGGTGAGCAGTTCTTC. Amino acid sequence: CASSYSDRGNVGEQFF.

This clonotype was seen ten or more times. The V gene is TRBV12-3 or TRBV12-4, the J gene TRBJ1-1; 12 bases map to TRBD1. The CDR3 has 15 amino acids. Germline trimming cut 3 bases from V and 7 bases from J; bases unmatched to any gene: 6. The CDR3 nucleotides are TGTGCCAGCAGTTTCGGCGGGACAGGGGGCATTGAAGCTTTCTTT. It encodes CASSFGGTGGIEAFF.